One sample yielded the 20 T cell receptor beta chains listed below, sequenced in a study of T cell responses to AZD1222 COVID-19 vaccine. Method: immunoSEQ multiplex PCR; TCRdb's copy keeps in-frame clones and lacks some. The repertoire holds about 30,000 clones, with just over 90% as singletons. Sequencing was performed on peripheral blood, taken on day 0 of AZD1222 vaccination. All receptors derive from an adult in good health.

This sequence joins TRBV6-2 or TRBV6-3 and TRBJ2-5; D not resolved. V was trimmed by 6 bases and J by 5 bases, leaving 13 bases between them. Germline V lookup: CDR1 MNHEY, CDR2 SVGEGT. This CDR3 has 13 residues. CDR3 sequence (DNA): TGTGCCAGCAGATACGACGGACCGGAGACCCAGTACTTC. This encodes CASRYDGPETQYF.

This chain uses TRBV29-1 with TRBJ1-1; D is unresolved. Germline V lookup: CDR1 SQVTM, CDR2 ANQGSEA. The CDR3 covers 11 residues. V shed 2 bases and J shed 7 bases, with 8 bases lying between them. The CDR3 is CSVELGIEAFF. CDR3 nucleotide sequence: TGCAGCGTTGAATTAGGGATTGAAGCTTTCTTT.

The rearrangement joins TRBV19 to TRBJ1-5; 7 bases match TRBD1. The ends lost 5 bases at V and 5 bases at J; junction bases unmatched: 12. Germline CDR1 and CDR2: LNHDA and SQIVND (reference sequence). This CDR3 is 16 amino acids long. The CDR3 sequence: CASSLTTQGQDQPQHF. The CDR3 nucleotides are TGTGCCAGTAGTCTAACAACACAGGGGCAGGATCAGCCCCAGCATTTT.

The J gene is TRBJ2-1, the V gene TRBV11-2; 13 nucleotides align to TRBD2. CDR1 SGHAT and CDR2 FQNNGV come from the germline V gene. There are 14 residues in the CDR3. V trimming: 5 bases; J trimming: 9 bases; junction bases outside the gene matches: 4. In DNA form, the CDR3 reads TGTGCCAGCAGCCTTCGGACTAGCGGGGGTGAGCAGTTCTTC. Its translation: CASSLRTSGGEQFF.

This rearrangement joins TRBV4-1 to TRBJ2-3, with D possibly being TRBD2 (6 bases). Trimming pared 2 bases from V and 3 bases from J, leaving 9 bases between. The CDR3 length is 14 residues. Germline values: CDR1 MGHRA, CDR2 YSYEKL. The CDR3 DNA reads TGCGCCAGCAGCCAAACCGGGACTACAGATACGCAGTATTTT. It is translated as CASSQTGTTDTQYF.

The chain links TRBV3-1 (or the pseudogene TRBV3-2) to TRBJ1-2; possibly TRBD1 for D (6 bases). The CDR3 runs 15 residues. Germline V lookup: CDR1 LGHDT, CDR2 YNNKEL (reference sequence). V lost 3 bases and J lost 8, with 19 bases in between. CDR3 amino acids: CASSQGTEGVEGYTF. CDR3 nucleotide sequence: TGTGCCAGCAGCCAGGGTACGGAGGGGGTAGAAGGCTACACCTTC.

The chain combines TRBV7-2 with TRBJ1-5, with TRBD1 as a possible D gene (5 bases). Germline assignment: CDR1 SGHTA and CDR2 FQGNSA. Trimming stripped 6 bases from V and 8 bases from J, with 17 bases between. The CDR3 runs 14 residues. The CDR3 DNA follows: TGTGCCAGCAGAAGCGGGACCAGAGGGGAGCCCCAGCATTTT. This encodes CASRSGTRGEPQHF.

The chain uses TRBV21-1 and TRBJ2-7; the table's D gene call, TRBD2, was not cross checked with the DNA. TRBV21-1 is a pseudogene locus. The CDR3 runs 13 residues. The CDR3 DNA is TGTGCCAGCAGCAAAGTGAGAGGGAACGAGCAGTACTTC. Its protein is CASSKVRGNEQYF.

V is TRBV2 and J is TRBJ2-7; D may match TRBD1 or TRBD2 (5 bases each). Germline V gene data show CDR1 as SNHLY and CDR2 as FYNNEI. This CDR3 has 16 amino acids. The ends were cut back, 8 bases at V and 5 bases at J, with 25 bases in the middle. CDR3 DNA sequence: TGTGCCAGCGTTGGGGCACATCGGTCAGGGAGCGACGAGCAGTACTTC. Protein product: CASVGAHRSGSDEQYF.

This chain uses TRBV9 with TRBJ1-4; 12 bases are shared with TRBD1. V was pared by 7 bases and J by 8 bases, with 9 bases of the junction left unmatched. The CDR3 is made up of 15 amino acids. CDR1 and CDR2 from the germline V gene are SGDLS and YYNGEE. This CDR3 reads CASERGDRGLEKLFF. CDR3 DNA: TGTGCCAGCGAGAGAGGGGACAGGGGGCTCGAAAAACTGTTTTTT.

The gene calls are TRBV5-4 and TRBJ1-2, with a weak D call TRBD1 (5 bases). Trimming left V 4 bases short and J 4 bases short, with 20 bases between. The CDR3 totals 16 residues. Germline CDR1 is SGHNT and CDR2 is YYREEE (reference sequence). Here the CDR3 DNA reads TGTGCCAGCAGCCGCGACCCGGTGCAGGGCGGCTATGGCTACACCTTC. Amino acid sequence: CASSRDPVQGGYGYTF.

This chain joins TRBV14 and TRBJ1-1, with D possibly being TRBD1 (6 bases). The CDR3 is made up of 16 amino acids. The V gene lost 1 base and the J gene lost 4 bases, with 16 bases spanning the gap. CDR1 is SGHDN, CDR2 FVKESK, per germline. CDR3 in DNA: TGTGCCAGCAGCCAAGGTGGGACAATACGGAGCACTGAAGCTTTCTTT. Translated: CASSQGGTIRSTEAFF.

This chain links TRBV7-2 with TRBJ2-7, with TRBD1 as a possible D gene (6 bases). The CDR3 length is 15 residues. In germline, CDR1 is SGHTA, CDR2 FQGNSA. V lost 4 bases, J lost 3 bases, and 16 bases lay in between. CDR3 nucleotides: TGTGCCAGCAGCTCTACAGGGAATTTAGTCTACGAGCAGTACTTC. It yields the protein CASSSTGNLVYEQYF.

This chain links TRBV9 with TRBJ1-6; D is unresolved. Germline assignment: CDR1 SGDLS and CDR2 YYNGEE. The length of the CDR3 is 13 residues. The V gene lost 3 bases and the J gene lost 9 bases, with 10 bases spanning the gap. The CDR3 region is CASSEGYGSPLHF. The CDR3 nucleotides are TGTGCCAGCAGCGAGGGTTACGGTTCACCCCTCCACTTT.

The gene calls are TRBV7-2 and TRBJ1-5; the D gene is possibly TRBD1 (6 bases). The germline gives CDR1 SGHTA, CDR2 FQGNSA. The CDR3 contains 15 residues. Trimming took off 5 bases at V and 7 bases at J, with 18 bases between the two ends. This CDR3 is CASSPGRGGAQPQHF. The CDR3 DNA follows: TGTGCCAGCAGCCCCGGCAGGGGAGGAGCGCAGCCCCAGCATTTT.

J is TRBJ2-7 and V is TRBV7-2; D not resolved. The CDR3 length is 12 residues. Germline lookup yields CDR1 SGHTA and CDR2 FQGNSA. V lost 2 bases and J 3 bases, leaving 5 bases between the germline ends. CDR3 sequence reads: CASSLSYYEQYF. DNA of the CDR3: TGTGCCAGCAGCTTATCCTACTACGAGCAGTACTTC.

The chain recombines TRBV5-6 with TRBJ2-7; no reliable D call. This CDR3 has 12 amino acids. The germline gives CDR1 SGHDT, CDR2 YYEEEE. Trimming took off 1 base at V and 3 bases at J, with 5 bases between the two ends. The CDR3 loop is CASSLWNYEQYF. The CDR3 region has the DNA TGTGCCAGCAGCTTGTGGAACTACGAGCAGTACTTC. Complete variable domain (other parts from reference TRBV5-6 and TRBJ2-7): DAGVTQSPTHLIKTRGQQVTLRCSPKSGHDTVSWYQQALGQGPQFIFQYYEEEERQRGNFPDRFSGHQFPNYSSELNVNALLLGDSALYLCASSLWNYEQYFGPGTRLTVT.

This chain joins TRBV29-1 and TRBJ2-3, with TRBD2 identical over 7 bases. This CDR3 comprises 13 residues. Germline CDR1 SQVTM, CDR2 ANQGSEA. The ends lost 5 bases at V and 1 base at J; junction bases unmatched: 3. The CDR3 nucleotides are TGCAGCGTTTTAGCGGGCGGCACAGATACGCAGTATTTT. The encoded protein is CSVLAGGTDTQYF.

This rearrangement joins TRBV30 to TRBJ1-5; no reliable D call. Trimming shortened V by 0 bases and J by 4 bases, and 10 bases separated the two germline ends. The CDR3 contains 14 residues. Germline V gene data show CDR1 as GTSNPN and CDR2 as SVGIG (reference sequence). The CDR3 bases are TGTGCCTGGAGTGTAGCCAGGAGAAATCAGCCCCAGCATTTT. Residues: CAWSVARRNQPQHF.

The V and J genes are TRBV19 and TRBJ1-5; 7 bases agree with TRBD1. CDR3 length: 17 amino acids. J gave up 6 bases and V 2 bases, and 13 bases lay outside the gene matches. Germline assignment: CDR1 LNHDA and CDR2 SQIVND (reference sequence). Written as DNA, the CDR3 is TGTGCCAGTAGTATAACCGGGACGCGGGCAGGGGGTCAGCCCCAGCATTTT. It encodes CASSITGTRAGGQPQHF.